This paragraph reports one T cell receptor (beta chain). Assay used: immunoSEQ multiplex PCR; TCRdb lists only in-frame clones, some missing. Seen here are some 150,000 clones, 85% to 95% observed once, and the top ten hold approximately 4%. This sample was taken from a study of control samples from healthy donors and cancer patients. The sequenced sample was blood. The sequence derives from a woman in her fifties or sixties in good health.

The CDR3 region is CASSQGAVWYGYTF. For the CDR3, the DNA is TGTGCCAGCAGTCAGGGGGCTGTTTGGTATGGCTACACCTTC. V gene TRBV5-5 combines with J gene TRBJ1-2, with 8 bases that match TRBD1. The ends lost 5 bases at V and 5 bases at J; junction bases unmatched: 8. CDR1 is SGHKS, CDR2 YYEKEE, per germline (reference sequence). CDR3 length: 14 amino acids.